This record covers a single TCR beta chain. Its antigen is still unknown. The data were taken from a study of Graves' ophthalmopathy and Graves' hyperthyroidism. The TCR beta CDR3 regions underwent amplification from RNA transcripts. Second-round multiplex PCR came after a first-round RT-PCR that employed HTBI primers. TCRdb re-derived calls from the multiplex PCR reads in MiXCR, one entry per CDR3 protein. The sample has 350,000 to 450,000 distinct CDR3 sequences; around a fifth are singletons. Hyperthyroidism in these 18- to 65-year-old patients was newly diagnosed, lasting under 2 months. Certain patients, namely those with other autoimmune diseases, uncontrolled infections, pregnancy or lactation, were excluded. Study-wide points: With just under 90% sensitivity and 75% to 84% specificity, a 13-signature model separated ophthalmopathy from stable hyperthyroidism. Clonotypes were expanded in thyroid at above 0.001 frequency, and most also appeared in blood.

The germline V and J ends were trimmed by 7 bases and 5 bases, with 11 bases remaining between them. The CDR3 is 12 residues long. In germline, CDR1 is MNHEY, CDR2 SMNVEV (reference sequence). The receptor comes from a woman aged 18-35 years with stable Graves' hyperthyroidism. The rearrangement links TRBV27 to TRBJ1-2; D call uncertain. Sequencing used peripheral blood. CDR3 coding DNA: TGTGCCAGCAAGGGCGGCATTTATGGCTACACCTTC. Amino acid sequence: CASKGGIYGYTF.